The source of this TCR beta chain is a study of OX40 agonist ivuxolimab in advanced cancers. Profiled with immunoSEQ multiplex PCR; TCRdb holds only in-frame clones, not every one. This table has 30,000 to 40,000 clones, 89% appearing once. V lost 5 bases to trimming and J lost 7 bases, with 14 bases between them. CDR3 size: 13 residues. Germline CDR1 and CDR2: MNHEY and SMNVEV (reference sequence). Source: CD4+ or CD8+ T cells sorted from blood, taken in a trial of the OX40 agonist ivuxolimab. This chain joins TRBV27 and TRBJ1-1; perhaps TRBD1 as D (5 bases). This receptor was obtained from an adult with an advanced solid tumor such as melanoma, head and neck, liver or kidney cancer. The CDR3 nucleotides are TGTGCCAGCAGTGCCCCCGTCGGGGGTGAAGCTTTCTTT. Its protein product is CASSAPVGGEAFF.